The 28 T cell receptor beta chains reported below all come from one sample, sequenced in a study of PD-1 blockade in mismatch repair-deficient tumors. The repertoire was sequenced with immunoSEQ multiplex PCR; TCRdb's copy has only in-frame clones and lacks some. Of 60,000 to 65,000 clones listed, around 88% were seen once; the top ten hold 11% to 15%. The sequencing here drew on peripheral blood, taken 52 weeks after starting pembrolizumab. The receptors derive from an adult with mismatch repair-deficient cancer.

This chain connects TRBV11-2 to TRBJ2-7; the D is unclear. The CDR3 runs 11 residues. V was shortened by 5 bases and J by 0 bases, with 2 bases between the two germline ends. Per germline, CDR1 SGHAT and CDR2 FQNNGV. The chain's CDR3 is CASSHSYEQYF. The CDR3, as DNA: TGTGCCAGCAGCCACTCCTACGAGCAGTACTTC.

The V call is TRBV4-1, the J call TRBJ2-7, with 10 nucleotides matching TRBD2. The ends lost 1 base at V and 4 bases at J; junction bases unmatched: 4. Germline values: CDR1 MGHRA, CDR2 YSYEKL. This CDR3 region has 15 residues. CDR3 bases: TGCGCCAGCAGCCAAGGGGTAGCGGGAGGTTACGAGCAGTACTTC. The encoded protein is CASSQGVAGGYEQYF.

The genes are TRBV6-5 and TRBJ2-7, with D possibly TRBD1 on 5 matching bases. Trimming removed 6 bases at V and 0 bases at J, with 12 bases between. CDR3 length: 14 amino acids. The germline V gene encodes CDR1 MNHEY and CDR2 SVGAGI. CDR3 nucleotides: TGTGCCAGCAGGGGTAGGGGAAGCTCCTACGAGCAGTACTTC. Translated, it gives CASRGRGSSYEQYF.

This clone appeared once. The V call is TRBV15, the J call TRBJ2-4; D might be TRBD2 (6 bases). CDR1 is LNHNV and CDR2 is YYDKDF in the germline V gene (reference sequence). The V end was cut by 3 bases, the J end by 0 bases, with 9 bases between. There are 15 residues in the CDR3. The CDR3 is CATSSSGLAKNIQYF. The CDR3 DNA follows: TGTGCCACCAGCAGTAGCGGATTAGCCAAAAACATTCAGTACTTC.

The V gene is TRBV6-1, the J gene TRBJ2-1; 14 nucleotides align to TRBD2. Germline CDR1 MNHNS, CDR2 SASEGT. The trim removed 4 bases at V and 4 bases at J, leaving 0 bases unmatched. The CDR3 is made up of 15 amino acids. CDR3 sequence (DNA): TGTGCCAGCAGTGGACTAGCGGGAGGGTACAATGAGCAGTTCTTC. It yields the protein CASSGLAGGYNEQFF.

This clone was seen only once. This rearrangement joins TRBV4-2 to TRBJ1-1; D is unclear. V lost 1 base to trimming and J lost 0 bases, with 6 bases between them. CDR1 LGHNA and CDR2 YNFKEQ come from the germline V gene. This CDR3 is built from 14 residues. CDR3 loop: CASSQVLMNTEAFF. The CDR3 DNA follows: TGTGCCAGCAGCCAAGTCCTTATGAACACTGAAGCTTTCTTT.

CDR3 in amino acids: CASSQVLSGTSGRGSYNEQFF. Here the CDR3 DNA reads TGTGCCAGCAGCCAAGTCTTATCGGGGACTAGCGGGAGGGGGTCCTACAATGAGCAGTTCTTC. This sequence joins TRBV4-2 and TRBJ2-1; 16 nucleotides match TRBD2. Trimming took 1 base from V and 1 from J; bases not matched to a gene: 10. Germline-derived CDR1 and CDR2 are LGHNA and YNFKEQ. The CDR3 extends over 21 amino acids.

The rearrangement links TRBV7-8 to TRBJ1-1; D is undetermined. This CDR3 is built from 14 residues. CDR1 SGHVS and CDR2 FQNEAQ come from the germline V gene. V shed 2 bases and J shed 3 bases, with 10 bases lying between them. CDR3 DNA sequence: TGTGCCAGCAGCTTAAGATACGGGGACACTGAAGCTTTCTTT. Its protein product is CASSLRYGDTEAFF.

The chain is built from TRBV2 and TRBJ1-2, with D uncertain. Deletions cut 6 bases from V and 8 bases from J, with 16 bases between. The CDR3 totals 13 residues. The V gene's germline CDR1 is SNHLY and CDR2 FYNNEI. In DNA, the CDR3 is TGTGCCAGCAGATTCACTGGATTAGAAGGCTACACCTTC. It is translated as CASRFTGLEGYTF.

The chain recombines TRBV28 with TRBJ2-1; 9 bases map to TRBD2. CDR1 MDHEN and CDR2 SYDVKM come from the germline V gene. The V and J ends lost 6 bases and 6 bases, in that order; junction bases with no gene match: 12. This CDR3 contains 16 residues. This CDR3 is CASSSWLSGGSNEQFF. CDR3 bases: TGTGCCAGCAGCTCCTGGCTGAGCGGGGGGAGCAATGAGCAGTTCTTC.

The chain recombines TRBV4-1 with TRBJ2-3, with 8 bases identical to TRBD2. Per the germline V gene, CDR1 is MGHRA and CDR2 is YSYEKL. The CDR3 totals 15 residues. The J segment lost 2 bases and the V segment lost 2 bases, leaving 3 bases of the junction unmatched. DNA for the CDR3: TGCGCCAGCAGCCAACTCGGGGGGGCCACAGATACGCAGTATTTT. Amino acids: CASSQLGGATDTQYF.

This chain links TRBV25-1 with TRBJ1-1; the D gene is possibly TRBD1 (6 bases). V dropped 5 bases and J dropped 7 bases, with 14 bases sitting between them. The CDR3 length is 13 residues. Per germline, CDR1 MGHDK and CDR2 SYGVNS. The CDR3 sequence: CASSLSGAVEAFF. In DNA form, the CDR3 reads TGTGCCAGCAGTCTCTCAGGGGCGGTTGAAGCTTTCTTT.

This sequence joins TRBV6-1 and TRBJ2-4; 10 bases match TRBD2. Germline lookup yields CDR1 MNHNS and CDR2 SASEGT. The junction had 13 bases not matched to a gene; V was cut back by 3 bases and J by 8 bases. CDR3 length: 17 amino acids. The DNA of the CDR3 is TGTGCCAGCAGTGATATGGGTAGCGGGAGGTTCCGTGACATTCAGTACTTC. The encoded protein is CASSDMGSGRFRDIQYF.

The rearrangement links TRBV4-1 to TRBJ2-1, with D possibly being TRBD2 (5 bases). The V gene lost 1 base and the J gene lost 1 base, with 8 bases spanning the gap. CDR3 length: 15 amino acids. The germline V gene has CDR1 MGHRA and CDR2 YSYEKL. CDR3 amino acids: CASSQGGQSYNEQFF. In nucleotides, the CDR3 is TGCGCCAGCAGCCAAGGCGGGCAGTCCTACAATGAGCAGTTCTTC.

The chain combines TRBV6-5 with TRBJ1-2, with TRBD1 matching over 8 bases. Germline-derived CDR1 and CDR2 are MNHEY and SVGAGI. This CDR3 has 15 residues. The J segment lost 4 bases and the V segment lost 6 bases, leaving 10 bases of the junction unmatched. CDR3 bases: TGTGCCAGCAGACAGACAGGGGTGGAGATCTATGGCTACACCTTC. This codes for CASRQTGVEIYGYTF.

The chain has TRBV13 and TRBJ2-1, with 14 nucleotides matching TRBD2. The V gene's germline CDR1 is PRHDT and CDR2 FYEKMQ (reference sequence). The CDR3 loop spans 19 amino acids. J was trimmed by 0 bases and V by 4 bases; bases with no gene match: 8. As DNA, the CDR3 is TGTGCCAGCAGCTCGACTAGCGGGAGGGCCGAGAGCTCCTACAATGAGCAGTTCTTC. This codes for CASSSTSGRAESSYNEQFF.

The CDR3 DNA is TGTGCCAGCTCTACACCGGGAGGAAACACCATATATTTT. It codes for CASSTPGGNTIYF. V is TRBV6-5 and J is TRBJ1-3; D not resolved. The CDR3 totals 13 residues. V lost 8 bases and J 4 bases, leaving 12 bases between the germline ends. Looked up from germline, CDR1 is MNHEY and CDR2 is SVGAGI.

The V gene is TRBV11-2, the J gene TRBJ2-7; D unresolved. Germline V CDR1 and CDR2: SGHAT, FQNNGV. The CDR3 has 14 residues. The V end was cut by 5 bases, the J end by 1 base, with 12 bases between. This chain's CDR3 is CASSDGPGSYEQYF. The DNA of the CDR3 is TGTGCCAGCAGCGACGGGCCAGGATCCTACGAGCAGTACTTC.

The table lists this clone with a count of one. The V and J genes are TRBV19 and TRBJ2-2; maybe TRBD2 (7 bases). CDR3 length equals 14 residues. CDR1 is LNHDA, CDR2 SQIVND, per germline (reference sequence). With 7 bases removed from V and 4 bases from J, the gap between germline ends came to 13 bases. Here the CDR3 DNA reads TGTGCCAGTATTGGGGGAGGGGGCACCGGGGAGCTGTTTTTT. Protein: CASIGGGGTGELFF.

The CDR3 nucleotides are TGTGCCAGCACAAAAACCGGGACAGGGGGCCGTGGCTACACCTTC. Protein: CASTKTGTGGRGYTF. The gene calls are TRBV28 and TRBJ1-2, with TRBD1 matching over 12 bases. Per germline, CDR1 MDHEN and CDR2 SYDVKM. V trimming: 7 bases; J trimming: 7 bases; junction bases outside the gene matches: 10. This CDR3 is 15 amino acids long.

This clone was counted a single time. The chain carries TRBV21-1 and TRBJ2-3; the D call in the table, TRBD1, was not verified against the DNA. TRBV21-1 is a known pseudogene. There are 15 residues in the CDR3. CDR3 sequence reads: CASSKKGQWTDTQYF. The CDR3 DNA reads as TGTGCCAGCAGCAAAAAGGGGCAGTGGACAGATACGCAGTATTTT.

This rearrangement joins TRBV5-6 to TRBJ2-7; D is unclear. V lost 0 bases and J 4 bases, leaving 8 bases between the germline ends. CDR3 length equals 13 residues. Per the germline V gene, CDR1 is SGHDT and CDR2 is YYEEEE. The CDR3 sequence is CASSLGPIYEQYF. For the CDR3, the DNA is TGTGCCAGCAGCTTGGGGCCTATTTACGAGCAGTACTTC.

The V gene is TRBV5-4, the J gene TRBJ2-5; TRBD1 aligns across 7 bases. The CDR3 extends over 15 amino acids. The germline V gene encodes CDR1 SGHNT and CDR2 YYREEE (reference sequence). Trimming removed 2 bases from V and 5 bases from J; junction bases left unmatched: 9. CDR3 protein: CASSFKGDSLETQYF. DNA of the CDR3: TGTGCCAGCAGCTTTAAAGGGGACAGCCTGGAGACCCAGTACTTC.

The V gene is TRBV27, the J gene TRBJ2-7, with D tentatively TRBD2 (7 bases). Trimming cost V 7 bases and J 1 base, with 17 bases left between them. Germline V gene sequence: CDR1 MNHEY, CDR2 SMNVEV (reference sequence). The CDR3 contains 15 residues. CDR3 loop: CASMRGGLGSYEQYF. CDR3 DNA: TGTGCCAGCATGAGGGGGGGGCTAGGTTCCTACGAGCAGTACTTC.

The genes are TRBV13 and TRBJ2-3; maybe TRBD1 (6 bases). The V and J ends lost 10 bases and 12 bases respectively, with 20 bases between them. The CDR3 length is 12 residues. CDR1 and CDR2 from the germline V gene are PRHDT and FYEKMQ (reference sequence). CDR3 nucleotides: TGTGCCACAGGGGTTGGGGCGGACCTTCAGTATTTT. Amino acid sequence: CATGVGADLQYF.

This chain joins TRBV4-1 and TRBJ1-1; D ambiguous. The germline gives CDR1 MGHRA, CDR2 YSYEKL. The CDR3 covers 14 residues. Trimming left V 3 bases short and J 2 bases short, with 10 bases between. In DNA, the CDR3 is TGCGCCAGCAGCCACGACCAAAGTAACACTGAAGCTTTCTTT. As protein: CASSHDQSNTEAFF.

The J gene is TRBJ2-7, the V gene TRBV11-2; TRBD1 aligns across 11 bases. Germline V gene data show CDR1 as SGHAT and CDR2 as FQNNGV. Losses at the gene ends were 5 bases for V and 6 bases for J; bases not matched to a gene: 6. The CDR3 is made up of 14 amino acids. CDR3: CASSHGTGGREQYF. The CDR3 DNA reads TGTGCCAGCAGCCACGGGACAGGGGGGCGCGAGCAGTACTTC. The variable domain in full, completed from reference TRBV11-2 and TRBJ2-7, reads EAGVAQSPRYKIIEKRQSVAFWCNPISGHATLYWYQQILGQGPKLLIQFQNNGVVDDSQLPKDRFSAERLKGVDSTLKIQPAKLEDSAVYLCASSHGTGGREQYFGPGTRLTVT.

The rearrangement uses TRBV6-5 and TRBJ1-3; D is unresolved. The CDR3 has 15 amino acids. Germline CDR1 MNHEY, CDR2 SVGAGI. The V and J ends lost 6 bases and 0 bases respectively, with 12 bases between them. The CDR3 here is CASSYRLFSGNTIYF. The CDR3 DNA sequence: TGTGCCAGCAGCTATAGACTGTTCTCTGGAAACACCATATATTTT.